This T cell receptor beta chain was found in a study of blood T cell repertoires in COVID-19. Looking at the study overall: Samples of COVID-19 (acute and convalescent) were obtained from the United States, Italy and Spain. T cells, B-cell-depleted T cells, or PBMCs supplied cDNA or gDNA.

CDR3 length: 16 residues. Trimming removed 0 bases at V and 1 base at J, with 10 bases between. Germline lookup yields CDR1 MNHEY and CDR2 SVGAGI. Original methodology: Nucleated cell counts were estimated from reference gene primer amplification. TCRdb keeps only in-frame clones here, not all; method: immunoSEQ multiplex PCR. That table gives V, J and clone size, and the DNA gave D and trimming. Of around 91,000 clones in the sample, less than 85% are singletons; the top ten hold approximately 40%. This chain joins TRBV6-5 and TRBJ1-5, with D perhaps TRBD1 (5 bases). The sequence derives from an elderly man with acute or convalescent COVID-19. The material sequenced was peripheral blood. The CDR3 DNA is TGTGCCAGCAGTTACTCGATAGGGGCAAGCAATCAGCCCCAGCATTTT. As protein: CASSYSIGASNQPQHF.